This T cell receptor beta chain is from a study of cytotoxic CD8 clonotypes in ibrutinib-treated CLL. The V gene lost 1 base and the J gene lost 3 bases, with 17 bases spanning the gap. Germline V gene sequence: CDR1 SGHRS, CDR2 YFSETQ. This CDR3 has 16 amino acids. T cells were sequenced at a targeted depth of 1 in 200,000 to 1 in 1 million. Using immunoSEQ multiplex PCR, the repertoire was profiled, and TCRdb retains in-frame clones only, with some absent. This sample has 250,000 to 350,000 clones, with roughly 76% found just once. The chain joins TRBV5-1 to TRBJ2-7, with TRBD1 as a possible D gene (6 bases). The specimen was PBMCs, collected at disease progression, from a patient treated with ibrutinib. The clonotype originates from a human donor with chronic lymphocytic leukemia. The CDR3 bases are TGCGCCAGCAGCTTGAGGGCCGCAGGGGATTACTACGAGCAGTACTTC. It encodes CASSLRAAGDYYEQYF.